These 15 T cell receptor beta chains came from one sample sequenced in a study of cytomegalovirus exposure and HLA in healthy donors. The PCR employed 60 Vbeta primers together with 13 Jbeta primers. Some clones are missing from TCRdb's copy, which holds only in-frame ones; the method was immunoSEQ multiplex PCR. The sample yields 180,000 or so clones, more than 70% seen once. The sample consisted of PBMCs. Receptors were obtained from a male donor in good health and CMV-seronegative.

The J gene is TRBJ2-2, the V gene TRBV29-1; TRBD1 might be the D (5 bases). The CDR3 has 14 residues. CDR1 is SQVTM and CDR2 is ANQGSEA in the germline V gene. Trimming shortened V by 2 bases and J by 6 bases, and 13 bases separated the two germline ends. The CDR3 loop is CSVELGQGSGELFF. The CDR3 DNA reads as TGCAGCGTTGAACTGGGGCAGGGTTCCGGGGAGCTGTTTTTT.

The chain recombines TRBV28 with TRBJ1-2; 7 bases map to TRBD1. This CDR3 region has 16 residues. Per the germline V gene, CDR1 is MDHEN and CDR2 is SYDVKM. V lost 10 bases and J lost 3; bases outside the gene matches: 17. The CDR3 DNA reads TGTGCCACTTCCCTGGGGACAGCACTTTTTGACTATGGCTACACCTTC. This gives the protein CATSLGTALFDYGYTF.

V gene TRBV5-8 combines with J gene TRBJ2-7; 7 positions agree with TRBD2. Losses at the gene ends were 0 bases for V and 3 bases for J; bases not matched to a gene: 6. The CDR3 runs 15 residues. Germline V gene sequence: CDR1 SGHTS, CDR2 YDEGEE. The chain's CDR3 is CASSLGPWGGYEQYF. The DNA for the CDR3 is TGTGCCAGCAGCTTGGGCCCCTGGGGGGGCTACGAGCAGTACTTC.

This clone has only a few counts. The CDR3 spells CASSLSRRGEQFF. CDR3 in DNA: TGTGCCAGCAGTTTATCGCGGAGGGGTGAGCAGTTCTTC. The chain combines TRBV27 with TRBJ2-1; weak D call: TRBD2 (6 bases). The germline gives CDR1 MNHEY, CDR2 SMNVEV (reference sequence). V was cut by 0 bases and J by 9 bases, with 9 bases left in between. This CDR3 spans 13 amino acids.

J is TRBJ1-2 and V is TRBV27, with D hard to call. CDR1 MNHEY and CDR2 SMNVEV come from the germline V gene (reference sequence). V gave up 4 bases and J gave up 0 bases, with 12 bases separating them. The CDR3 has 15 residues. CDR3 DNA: TGTGCCAGCAGTTCTCCCCGCGGAACTAACTATGGCTACACCTTC. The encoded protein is CASSSPRGTNYGYTF.

DNA for the CDR3: TGTGCCAGCAGTGCCCCGGCGGGAGCCCCTTTCTTC. Translated: CASSAPAGAPFF. The rearrangement uses TRBV25-1 and TRBJ2-1; 7 positions agree with TRBD2. Per the germline V gene, CDR1 is MGHDK and CDR2 is SYGVNS. The CDR3 extends over 12 amino acids. V trimming: 4 bases; J trimming: 16 bases; junction bases outside the gene matches: 10. Combining the CDR3 with reference TRBV25-1 and TRBJ2-1 gives the whole variable domain EADIYQTPRYLVIGTGKKITLECSQTMGHDKMYWYQQDPGMELHLIHYSYGVNSTEKGDLSSESTVSRIRTEHFPLTLESARPSHTSQYLCASSAPAGAPFFGPGTRLTVL.

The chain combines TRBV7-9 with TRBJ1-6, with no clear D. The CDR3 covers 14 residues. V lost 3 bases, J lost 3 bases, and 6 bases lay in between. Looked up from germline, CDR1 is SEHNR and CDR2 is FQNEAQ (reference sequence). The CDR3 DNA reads TGTGCCAGCAGCTTCACAGACTATAATTCACCCCTCCACTTT. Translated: CASSFTDYNSPLHF.

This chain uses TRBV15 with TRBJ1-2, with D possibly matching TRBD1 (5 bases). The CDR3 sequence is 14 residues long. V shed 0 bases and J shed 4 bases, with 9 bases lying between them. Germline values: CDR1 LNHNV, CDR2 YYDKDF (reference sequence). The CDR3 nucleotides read TGTGCCACCAGCAGAGATCGACAGATCTATGGCTACACCTTC. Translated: CATSRDRQIYGYTF.

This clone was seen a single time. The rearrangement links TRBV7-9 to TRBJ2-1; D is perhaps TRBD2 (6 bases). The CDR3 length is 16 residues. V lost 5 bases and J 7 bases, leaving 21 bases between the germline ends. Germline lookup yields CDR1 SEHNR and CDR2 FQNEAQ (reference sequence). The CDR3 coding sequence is TGTGCCAGCAGCCCTACGGGACTCTGGATTGGAAATGAGCAGTTCTTC. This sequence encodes CASSPTGLWIGNEQFF. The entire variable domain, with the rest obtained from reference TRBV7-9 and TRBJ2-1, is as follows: DTGVSQNPRHKITKRGQNVTFRCDPISEHNRLYWYRQTLGQGPEFLTYFQNEAQLEKSRLLSDRFSAERPKGSFSTLEIQRTEQGDSAMYLCASSPTGLWIGNEQFFGPGTRLTVL.

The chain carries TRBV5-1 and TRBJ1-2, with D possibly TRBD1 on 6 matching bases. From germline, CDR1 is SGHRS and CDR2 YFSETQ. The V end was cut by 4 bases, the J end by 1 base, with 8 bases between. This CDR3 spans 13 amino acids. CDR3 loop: CASSRQVNYGYTF. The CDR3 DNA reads TGCGCCAGCAGCCGACAGGTTAACTATGGCTACACCTTC.

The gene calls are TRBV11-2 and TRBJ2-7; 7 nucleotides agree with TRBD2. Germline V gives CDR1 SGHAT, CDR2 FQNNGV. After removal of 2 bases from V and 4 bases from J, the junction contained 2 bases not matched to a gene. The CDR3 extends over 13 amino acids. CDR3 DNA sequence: TGTGCCAGCAGCTTACTAGCGGCGTACGAGCAGTACTTC. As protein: CASSLLAAYEQYF.

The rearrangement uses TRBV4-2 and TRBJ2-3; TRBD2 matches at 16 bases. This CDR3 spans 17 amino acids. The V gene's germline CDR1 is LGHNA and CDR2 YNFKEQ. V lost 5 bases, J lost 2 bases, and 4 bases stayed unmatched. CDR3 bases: TGTGCCAGCAGCACCGGGACTAGCGGGGGGGCCACAGATACGCAGTATTTT. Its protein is CASSTGTSGGATDTQYF.

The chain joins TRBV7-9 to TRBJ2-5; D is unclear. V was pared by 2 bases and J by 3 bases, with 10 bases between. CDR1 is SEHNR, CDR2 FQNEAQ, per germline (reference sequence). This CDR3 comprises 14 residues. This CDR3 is CASSLSGPKETQYF. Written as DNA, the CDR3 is TGTGCCAGCAGCTTAAGTGGGCCCAAAGAGACCCAGTACTTC.

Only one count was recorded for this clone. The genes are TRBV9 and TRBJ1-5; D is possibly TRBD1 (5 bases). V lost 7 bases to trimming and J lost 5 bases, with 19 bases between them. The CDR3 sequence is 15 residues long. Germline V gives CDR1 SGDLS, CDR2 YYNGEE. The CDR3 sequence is CASGPGGGMDQPQHF. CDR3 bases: TGTGCCAGCGGCCCCGGGGGGGGGATGGATCAGCCCCAGCATTTT.

CDR3 in DNA: TGTGCCAGTAGTACGCCGTGGAGAGGGAACACTGAAGCTTTCTTT. Translating it yields CASSTPWRGNTEAFF. The rearrangement joins TRBV19 to TRBJ1-1; D is undetermined. V lost 4 bases and J 1 base, leaving 13 bases between the germline ends. The germline V gene encodes CDR1 LNHDA and CDR2 SQIVND (reference sequence). This CDR3 is built from 15 residues.